Listed here are 28 T cell receptor beta chains from one sample, sequenced in a study of blood T cell repertoires in COVID-19 (TCRdb year 2020). Library method: the immunoSEQ multiplex PCR assay. TCRdb mirrors the immuneACCESS table, restricted to in-frame sequences. Some clones are absent from its copies; in checked studies, under half trace to an unresolved V gene, and the reason for the others is unknown. The sample data list about 230,000 clones, and 65% to 90% of these were observed just once. Around 2.4% of the sample rests with the top ten. The source material was peripheral blood. These receptors all stem from a man in his forties who had recovered from COVID-19.

In the case of this clone: At one of its ends the junction is not consistent with the germline gene, which may arise from a read error. V gene TRBV11-2 combines with J gene TRBJ2-2, with a tentative D call TRBD1 (5 bases). This CDR3 comprises 17 residues. From germline, CDR1 is SGHAT and CDR2 FQNNGV. The CDR3 here is CASRLGVSGSNTGELFF. CDR3 DNA sequence: TGTGCCAGCAGATTAGGGGTATCAGGATCGAACACCGGGGAGCTGTTTTTT.

The chain has TRBV5-4 and TRBJ2-1; 7 bases are shared with TRBD2. Germline CDR1 SGHNT, CDR2 YYREEE (reference sequence). This CDR3 comprises 15 residues. Trimming at V came to 0 bases and at J to 2 bases, leaving 2 bases not matched to a gene. CDR3: CASSLAGGAYNEQFF. The DNA for the CDR3 is TGTGCCAGCAGCTTGGCGGGGGGAGCCTACAATGAGCAGTTCTTC.

The CDR3 spells CASSSEGTKNIQYF. DNA for the CDR3: TGTGCCAGCAGTTCGGAGGGGACCAAAAACATTCAGTACTTC. V and J are TRBV27 and TRBJ2-4; tentative D call: TRBD2 (6 bases). Germline-derived CDR1 and CDR2 are MNHEY and SMNVEV (reference sequence). Trimming removed 4 bases at V and 2 bases at J, with 9 bases between. This CDR3 contains 14 residues.

This clone has just a few counts. V gene TRBV7-2 combines with J gene TRBJ2-7, with 9 bases lining up with TRBD2. CDR1 and CDR2 from the germline V gene are SGHTA and FQGNSA. The CDR3 is made up of 15 amino acids. Trimming at V came to 5 bases and at J to 2 bases, leaving 7 bases not matched to a gene. The CDR3 DNA follows: TGTGCCAGCAGCCGGAGGCTAGCGGGACCCTACGAGCAGTACTTC. This gives the protein CASSRRLAGPYEQYF.

This clone was seen once. The gene calls are TRBV14 and TRBJ1-2, with no clear D. Trimming stripped 1 base from V and 0 bases from J, with 21 bases between. Looked up from germline, CDR1 is SGHDN and CDR2 is FVKESK. The CDR3 totals 19 residues. In DNA, the CDR3 is TGTGCCAGCAGCCAAGGAGGTCGTGTCTCCCCCGAAGCTAACTATGGCTACACCTTC. Encoded protein: CASSQGGRVSPEANYGYTF.

This clone was picked up a small number of times. V gene TRBV6-5 combines with J gene TRBJ1-5; no firm D call. The ends were cut back, 2 bases at V and 0 bases at J, with 8 bases in the middle. Germline V CDR1 and CDR2: MNHEY, SVGAGI. The CDR3 loop spans 15 amino acids. DNA for the CDR3: TGTGCCAGCAGTTACAAAGGAGATAGCAATCAGCCCCAGCATTTT. Its protein product is CASSYKGDSNQPQHF.

The chain uses TRBV6-2 or TRBV6-3 and TRBJ2-7; D may be TRBD2 (6 bases). The V and J ends lost 5 bases and 2 bases respectively, with 10 bases between them. CDR3 length: 13 amino acids. Germline CDR1 MNHEY, CDR2 SVGEGT. The CDR3 DNA reads TGTGCCAGCAGTGCGACTAGTACCTACGAGCAGTACTTC. Residues: CASSATSTYEQYF.

V is TRBV30 and J is TRBJ2-3; 7 nucleotides align to TRBD2. Trimming at V came to 3 bases and at J to 4 bases, leaving 10 bases not matched to a gene. This CDR3 is built from 15 residues. CDR1 is GTSNPN and CDR2 is SVGIG in the germline V gene (reference sequence). CDR3 coding DNA: TGTGCCTGGAGGGTAGGACTAGAAGTTTCAGATACGCAGTATTTT. Encoded protein: CAWRVGLEVSDTQYF.

The rearrangement joins TRBV5-1 to TRBJ2-3, with 8 bases lining up with TRBD1. This CDR3 comprises 16 residues. The J segment lost 0 bases and the V segment lost 4 bases, leaving 7 bases of the junction unmatched. The germline CDR1 and CDR2 sequences are SGHRS and YFSETQ. CDR3 amino acids: CASSNGQGMSTDTQYF. In DNA, the CDR3 is TGCGCCAGCAGCAATGGACAGGGTATGAGCACAGATACGCAGTATTTT.

This sequence joins TRBV9 and TRBJ2-2, with TRBD1 matching 8 bases. With 0 bases clipped from V and 6 bases from J, the junction kept 10 bases outside the gene matches. Germline V gene lookup returns CDR1 SGDLS and CDR2 YYNGEE. The CDR3 totals 17 residues. CDR3 bases: TGTGCCAGCAGCGTAGCTATCCGAGGACAGGGTGCCGGGGAGCTGTTTTTT. The encoded protein is CASSVAIRGQGAGELFF.

This chain links TRBV5-4 with TRBJ2-7; TRBD2 is a possible D gene (5 bases). V lost 0 bases and J 2 bases, leaving 6 bases between the germline ends. Germline V gene data show CDR1 as SGHNT and CDR2 as YYREEE (reference sequence). CDR3 length: 13 amino acids. The CDR3 is CASSLAGTYEQYF. CDR3 DNA: TGTGCCAGCAGCTTGGCCGGGACCTACGAGCAGTACTTC.

J is TRBJ2-7 and V is TRBV10-3; the match to TRBD1 covers 7 bases. Germline CDR1 ENHRY, CDR2 SYGVKD. The CDR3 runs 14 residues. V was clipped by 0 bases and J by 3 bases; unmatched bases: 2. CDR3 in amino acids: CAISESQGDYEQYF. The CDR3, as DNA: TGTGCCATCAGTGAGTCGCAGGGGGACTACGAGCAGTACTTC.

At least ten counts were recorded for this clone. The chain links TRBV27 to TRBJ2-7; the D gene is possibly TRBD2 (5 bases). Per germline, CDR1 MNHEY and CDR2 SMNVEV (reference sequence). The CDR3 consists of 15 residues. V was shortened by 5 bases and J by 2 bases, with 16 bases between the two germline ends. The CDR3 region is CASSPLRALAYEQYF. CDR3 DNA: TGTGCCAGCAGTCCACTGAGGGCCTTAGCCTACGAGCAGTACTTC.

This chain links TRBV4-3 with TRBJ1-2; D call uncertain. Trimming shortened V by 1 base and J by 0 bases, and 12 bases separated the two germline ends. Germline lookup yields CDR1 LGHNA and CDR2 YSLEER. This CDR3 is 16 amino acids long. CDR3 sequence reads: CASSQVSTVPNYGYTF. In nucleotides, the CDR3 is TGCGCCAGCAGCCAAGTAAGCACAGTACCTAACTATGGCTACACCTTC.

The gene calls are TRBV5-4 and TRBJ2-3; perhaps TRBD2 as D (5 bases). This CDR3 has 16 residues. The V and J ends lost 4 bases and 2 bases respectively, with 17 bases between them. Germline CDR1 and CDR2: SGHNT and YYREEE (reference sequence). The CDR3 is CASSPRAAGDTDTQYF. As DNA, the CDR3 is TGTGCCAGCAGCCCGCGGGCGGCCGGGGACACAGATACGCAGTATTTT.

This clone was recorded only once. The rearrangement joins TRBV11-3 to TRBJ1-3; 9 positions match TRBD1. Looked up from germline, CDR1 is SGHNT and CDR2 is YENEEA. This CDR3 spans 14 amino acids. Unmatched junction bases numbered 7, after V lost 5 bases and J lost 8 bases. DNA for the CDR3: TGTGCCAGCAGCCAGGGACAGGGTTGGGACACCATATATTTT. Protein product: CASSQGQGWDTIYF.

The chain recombines TRBV4-1 with TRBJ2-5, with D possibly TRBD2 on 5 matching bases. Germline CDR1 reads MGHRA; CDR2 reads YSYEKL. Trimming stripped 9 bases from V and 4 bases from J, with 15 bases between. The CDR3 runs 13 residues. The CDR3 spells CASRGQNTETQYF. The CDR3 coding sequence is TGCGCCAGTCGAGGGCAGAACACAGAGACCCAGTACTTC.

The rearrangement uses TRBV19 and TRBJ1-1; 7 nucleotides agree with TRBD1. Losses at the gene ends were 1 base for V and 6 bases for J; bases not matched to a gene: 14. CDR1 and CDR2 from the germline V gene are LNHDA and SQIVND (reference sequence). This CDR3 contains 17 residues. CDR3 DNA: TGTGCCAGTAGTATAGTTGGCAGGGGGGTTTTGGACTCTGAAGCTTTCTTT. It codes for CASSIVGRGVLDSEAFF.

The chain has TRBV7-2 and TRBJ2-5, with a tentative D call TRBD1 (5 bases). The germline CDR1 and CDR2 sequences are SGHTA and FQGNSA. The CDR3 sequence is 12 residues long. V lost 4 bases and J lost 7, with 10 bases in between. The CDR3 is CASSSAQGTQYF. In DNA, the CDR3 is TGTGCCAGCAGCTCGGCGCAGGGGACCCAGTACTTC.

The chain is built from TRBV29-1 and TRBJ2-3, with a possible D match to TRBD2 (7 bases). With 5 bases removed from V and 2 bases from J, the gap between germline ends came to 17 bases. The CDR3 runs 15 residues. Germline V gene sequence: CDR1 SQVTM, CDR2 ANQGSEA. CDR3: CSVRGGDLLTDTQYF. The CDR3 region has the DNA TGCAGCGTTAGGGGGGGAGATCTTCTCACAGATACGCAGTATTTT.

The chain employs TRBV3-1 (or the pseudogene TRBV3-2) and TRBJ1-2; D is unclear. Trimming removed 0 bases at V and 7 bases at J, with 12 bases between. The CDR3 covers 14 residues. The germline V gene encodes CDR1 LGHDT and CDR2 YNNKEL (reference sequence). CDR3 in DNA: TGTGCCAGCAGCCAAGACCTGAGCTTCTCTGGCTACACCTTC. This encodes CASSQDLSFSGYTF.

V and J are TRBV30 and TRBJ2-7, with a weak D call TRBD2 (6 bases). Trimming cost V 2 bases and J 4 bases, with 12 bases left between them. This CDR3 has 13 amino acids. Germline V gene lookup returns CDR1 GTSNPN and CDR2 SVGIG (reference sequence). For the CDR3, the DNA is TGTGCCTGGAGTTCGGGGGTCGGGTACGAGCAGTACTTC. The encoded protein is CAWSSGVGYEQYF.

This chain connects TRBV7-9 to TRBJ2-1; 8 bases map to TRBD1. CDR3 length: 15 amino acids. Germline CDR1 SEHNR, CDR2 FQNEAQ (reference sequence). V trimming: 5 bases; J trimming: 7 bases; junction bases outside the gene matches: 10. The CDR3 region has the DNA TGTGCCAGCAGCGCGGGACAGGTTTGGAAGAATGAGCAGTTCTTC. Amino acids: CASSAGQVWKNEQFF.

The V and J genes are TRBV5-1 and TRBJ2-6; 7 nucleotides match TRBD2. The CDR3 totals 18 residues. J was trimmed by 0 bases and V by 4 bases; bases with no gene match: 10. Germline V CDR1 and CDR2: SGHRS, YFSETQ. The CDR3 DNA sequence: TGCGCCAGCAGCAAGGAGTGGCAGCGGGGCTCTGGGGCCAACGTCCTGACTTTC. As protein: CASSKEWQRGSGANVLTF.

The J gene is TRBJ2-5, the V gene TRBV25-1, with D perhaps matching TRBD2 (6 bases). This CDR3 has 15 residues. Germline CDR1 is MGHDK and CDR2 is SYGVNS. With 5 bases removed from V and 5 bases from J, the gap between germline ends came to 18 bases. Here the CDR3 reads CASSPNSGSGETQYF. The CDR3 DNA follows: TGTGCCAGCAGTCCTAACAGCGGGTCGGGGGAGACCCAGTACTTC.

The rearrangement links TRBV25-1 to TRBJ1-6; D not certain. This CDR3 is built from 15 residues. Germline V gene lookup returns CDR1 MGHDK and CDR2 SYGVNS. The germline V and J ends were trimmed by 3 bases and 10 bases, with 16 bases remaining between them. The CDR3 loop is CASSDYNDFDSPLHF. The CDR3 nucleotides are TGTGCCAGCAGTGATTATAATGACTTCGACTCACCCCTCCACTTT.

For the CDR3, the DNA is TGCAGCGGGGGACCAGACACAGATACGCAGTATTTT. Translated: CSGGPDTDTQYF. The chain joins TRBV29-1 to TRBJ2-3, with D possibly called TRBD1 or TRBD2 (5 bases each). This CDR3 comprises 12 residues. V lost 7 bases to trimming and J lost 2 bases, with 10 bases between them. CDR1 is SQVTM and CDR2 is ANQGSEA in the germline V gene.

The chain joins TRBV30 to TRBJ1-1; TRBD1 is a possible D gene (5 bases). Germline loops: CDR1 GTSNPN, CDR2 SVGIG (reference sequence). V lost 2 bases and J lost 11, with 12 bases in between. The CDR3 totals 11 residues. CDR3 bases: TGTGCCTGGAGTACCGGGGGAATGGCTTTCTTT. Translation: CAWSTGGMAFF.